This T cell receptor beta chain derives from a study of blood T cell repertoires in COVID-19. To note about this clone: This specimen includes other DNA sequences encoding the same CDR3.

TCRdb's copy holds only in-frame clones and misses some; the assay was immunoSEQ multiplex PCR. The repertoire holds approximately 260,000 clones, 87% seen once, with over 6% in the top ten. Germline V lookup: CDR1 KGHSH, CDR2 LQKENI. The CDR3 is 13 amino acids. V lost 3 bases to trimming and J lost 5 bases; unmatched junction nucleotides: 0. The sequence was collected from a woman in her twenties or thirties with acute COVID-19. The chain carries TRBV18 and TRBJ1-1, with 10 bases that match TRBD1. The source material was PBMCs or T cells enriched from blood (not recorded which). CDR3 region: CASSPGQGTEAFF. CDR3 bases: TGTGCCAGCTCACCGGGACAGGGGACTGAAGCTTTCTTT.